This T cell receptor (beta chain) was sequenced for a study of blood T cell repertoires in COVID-19. Study in general: The origin of the acute and convalescent COVID-19 samples was the United States, Italy and Spain. Sources were T cells, B-cell-depleted T cells, or PBMCs; the material itself was cDNA or gDNA.

V lost 11 bases, J lost 6 bases, and 16 bases stayed unmatched. This CDR3 is built from 15 residues. Germline values: CDR1 SEHNR, CDR2 FQNEAQ (reference sequence). The authors' processing: Cell counts per sample came from amplifying reference gene primers. Libraries were prepared by immunoSEQ multiplex PCR; TCRdb keeps only in-frame clonotypes and omits some of them. Clone size and V and J calls were adopted from that table, with D and trimming inferred from the DNA. The table shows roughly 190,000 clones, with more than 70% occurring only once. The chain joins TRBV7-9 to TRBJ2-7, with 10 nucleotides matching TRBD1. The material sequenced was peripheral blood. This sequence was found in a human donor in a cohort sampled during active COVID-19. The CDR3 is CAGAGDRQGAGEQYF. The CDR3 DNA reads TGTGCCGGGGCCGGCGACAGACAGGGGGCGGGCGAGCAGTACTTC.